This passage covers 20 T cell receptor beta chains from one sample sequenced in a study of blood T cell repertoires in COVID-19. Profiled with immunoSEQ multiplex PCR; TCRdb holds only in-frame clones, not every one. The table includes roughly 150,000 clones, about four fifths detected once. Sequencing was carried out using peripheral blood. The receptor source for this set is a woman older than 75 with COVID-19, enrolled during active disease.

The sample holds a few counts of this clone. The chain uses TRBV28 and TRBJ1-3; possible D gene TRBD1, 6 bases. The CDR3 is made up of 14 amino acids. V shed 3 bases and J shed 0 bases, with 6 bases lying between them. Germline loops: CDR1 MDHEN, CDR2 SYDVKM. CDR3: CASSLDSSGNTIYF. The CDR3 nucleotides are TGTGCCAGCAGTTTGGACAGCTCTGGAAACACCATATATTTT.

This clone was recorded a few times. The chain carries TRBV5-1 and TRBJ2-3; D is possibly TRBD2 (7 bases). Between the trimmed V and J ends, which lost 0 bases and 1 base, there was a span of 12 bases. The CDR3 consists of 16 residues. Germline lookup yields CDR1 SGHRS and CDR2 YFSETQ. The CDR3, as DNA: TGCGCCAGCAGCTTGGCGGGGGGCGGGGGCACAGATACGCAGTATTTT. Protein product: CASSLAGGGGTDTQYF.

The rearrangement uses TRBV18 and TRBJ2-6, with a tentative D call TRBD2 (6 bases). This CDR3 has 15 residues. V lost 6 bases, J lost 3 bases, and 12 bases lay in between. Germline CDR1 is KGHSH and CDR2 is LQKENI. The CDR3 protein is CASSARDFGANVLTF. Here the CDR3 DNA reads TGTGCCAGCTCGGCACGGGACTTTGGGGCCAACGTCCTGACTTTC.

The gene calls are TRBV7-5 and TRBJ2-3; TRBD2 is the table's D call, not checked against the DNA. TRBV7-5 is marked as a pseudogene. The CDR3 extends over 15 amino acids. The CDR3 DNA reads TGTGCCAGAAGCTTCGGGACTAGCGGGAGATATACGCAGTATTTT. It specifies CARSFGTSGRYTQYF.

The chain links TRBV6-5 to TRBJ2-7, with 10 bases fitting TRBD1. The CDR3 loop spans 14 amino acids. Germline loops: CDR1 MNHEY, CDR2 SVGAGI. J gave up 4 bases and V 6 bases, and 6 bases lay outside the gene matches. The CDR3 DNA reads as TGTGCCAGCAGCGCCCGGGACAGGGGTTACGAGCAGTACTTC. Amino acids: CASSARDRGYEQYF.

V usage is TRBV21-1 and J usage is TRBJ1-6. TRBV21-1 is marked as a pseudogene. The CDR3 runs to 12 residues. The CDR3 DNA reads TGTGCCAGCAGCTCCCTGGGGGGGCCCCTCCACTTT. The encoded protein is CASSSLGGPLHF.

V and J are TRBV27 and TRBJ2-7; 11 bases align to TRBD2. This CDR3 region has 18 residues. V lost 0 bases and J lost 5; bases outside the gene matches: 12. CDR1 is MNHEY, CDR2 SMNVEV, per germline (reference sequence). The CDR3 coding sequence is TGTGCCAGCAGTTTATCCCCCGTACTAGCGGGGGCTATAGACGAGCAGTACTTC. As protein: CASSLSPVLAGAIDEQYF.

CDR3 sequence reads: CASSPGTGVYEQYF. The CDR3 DNA follows: TGTGCCAGCAGCCCCGGGACAGGGGTCTACGAGCAGTACTTC. V is TRBV5-6 and J is TRBJ2-7, with TRBD1 identical over 10 bases. The CDR3 contains 14 residues. The J segment lost 3 bases and the V segment lost 4 bases, leaving 4 bases of the junction unmatched. The V gene's germline CDR1 is SGHDT and CDR2 YYEEEE.

The chain links TRBV6-5 to TRBJ2-7; 7 bases agree with TRBD1. The V gene's germline CDR1 is MNHEY and CDR2 SVGAGI. Trimming removed 6 bases from V and 3 bases from J; junction bases left unmatched: 5. This CDR3 is built from 13 residues. The CDR3 loop reads CASSLRDSYEQYF. The CDR3 region has the DNA TGTGCCAGCAGCCTCCGGGACAGCTACGAGCAGTACTTC.

This clone is a singleton in its sample. V gene TRBV6-2 or TRBV6-3 combines with J gene TRBJ2-3; 16 bases match TRBD2. V was clipped by 4 bases and J by 2 bases; unmatched bases: 12. The CDR3 extends over 20 amino acids. Germline CDR1 reads MNHEY; CDR2 reads SVGEGT. Here the CDR3 reads CASSSPPGLAGGPPTDTQYF. CDR3 sequence (DNA): TGTGCCAGCAGTTCGCCCCCGGGACTAGCGGGGGGGCCTCCCACAGATACGCAGTATTTT.

The chain has TRBV3-1 (or the pseudogene TRBV3-2) and TRBJ2-7; TRBD1 agrees at 9 bases. Trimming took 4 bases from V and 4 from J; bases not matched to a gene: 8. This CDR3 region has 15 residues. The germline CDR1 and CDR2 sequences are LGHDT and YNNKEL (reference sequence). The DNA of the CDR3 is TGTGCCAGCAGCCCTCCCCGGGACAGGGTTTACGAGCAGTACTTC. It translates to CASSPPRDRVYEQYF.

V gene TRBV5-4 combines with J gene TRBJ1-1; 7 bases fit TRBD1. Germline lookup yields CDR1 SGHNT and CDR2 YYREEE (reference sequence). The V gene end was trimmed by 2 bases and the J gene end by 8 bases; junction bases not matched to a gene: 9. The CDR3 is 14 residues long. CDR3 DNA sequence: TGTGCCAGCAGCTTTTCGGGACAGTACTGGGAAGCTTTCTTT. Translation: CASSFSGQYWEAFF.

This clone was found a few times. The chain is built from TRBV10-3 and TRBJ1-1; D uncertain. This CDR3 has 13 residues. V was clipped by 4 bases and J by 6 bases, with 12 bases between them. Germline values: CDR1 ENHRY, CDR2 SYGVKD. CDR3 sequence reads: CAISGGWAAEAFF. The DNA for the CDR3 is TGTGCCATCAGTGGAGGGTGGGCCGCTGAAGCTTTCTTT.

V is TRBV10-3 and J is TRBJ2-2; 14 bases match TRBD2. This CDR3 has 18 amino acids. Germline V gene data show CDR1 as ENHRY and CDR2 as SYGVKD. The V segment lost 2 bases and the J segment 0 bases; nucleotides outside the gene matches: 2. The CDR3 nucleotides are TGTGCCATCAGTGAGGGACTAGCGGGAGGAACGAACACCGGGGAGCTGTTTTTT. This gives the protein CAISEGLAGGTNTGELFF.

The V gene is TRBV5-1, the J gene TRBJ2-2, with 7 bases matching TRBD2. CDR3 length: 16 amino acids. Germline values: CDR1 SGHRS, CDR2 YFSETQ. J gave up 3 bases and V 0 bases, and 5 bases lay outside the gene matches. The CDR3 DNA follows: TGCGCCAGCAGCTTGGGGACTAGTAGTTACACCGGGGAGCTGTTTTTT. Its protein product is CASSLGTSSYTGELFF. Full variable domain (rest looked up from reference TRBV5-1 and TRBJ2-2): KAGVTQTPRYLIKTRGQQVTLSCSPISGHRSVSWYQQTPGQGLQFLFEYFSETQRNKGNFPGRFSGRQFSNSRSEMNVSTLELGDSALYLCASSLGTSSYTGELFFGEGSRLTVL.

The gene calls are TRBV2 and TRBJ1-2; D not resolved. This CDR3 has 12 residues. The ends were cut back, 7 bases at V and 4 bases at J, with 10 bases in the middle. The germline V gene has CDR1 SNHLY and CDR2 FYNNEI. The DNA of the CDR3 is TGTGCCAGCAAAGAGGGCGTCTATGGCTACACCTTC. It is translated as CASKEGVYGYTF.

The chain combines TRBV9 with TRBJ2-7; TRBD2 is a possible D gene (5 bases). CDR3 length equals 14 residues. CDR1 is SGDLS, CDR2 YYNGEE, per germline. Between the trimmed V and J ends, which lost 0 bases and 3 bases, there was a span of 10 bases. The CDR3 bases are TGTGCCAGCAGCGTAGCGCCGGGAAACTACGAGCAGTACTTC. This gives the protein CASSVAPGNYEQYF.

V is TRBV7-3 and J is TRBJ2-1; TRBD2 aligns across 10 bases. Looked up from germline, CDR1 is SGHTA and CDR2 is FQGTGA. With V trimmed by 1 base and J by 7 bases, 10 bases remained unmatched. The CDR3 has 17 residues. The CDR3 protein is CASSLRSLAGIRNEQFF. CDR3 nucleotides: TGTGCCAGCAGCTTAAGATCACTAGCGGGAATTCGGAATGAGCAGTTCTTC.

The genes are TRBV7-9 and TRBJ1-2, with D possibly TRBD1 on 5 matching bases. Germline values: CDR1 SEHNR, CDR2 FQNEAQ (reference sequence). This CDR3 comprises 13 residues. V lost 5 bases and J lost 6, with 13 bases in between. The CDR3, as DNA: TGTGCCAGCAGCACCCGGGACTTAGATGGCTACACCTTC. It specifies CASSTRDLDGYTF. Filled out from reference TRBV7-9 and TRBJ1-2, the complete variable domain reads DTGVSQNPRHKITKRGQNVTFRCDPISEHNRLYWYRQTLGQGPEFLTYFQNEAQLEKSRLLSDRFSAERPKGSFSTLEIQRTEQGDSAMYLCASSTRDLDGYTFGSGTRLTVV.

J is TRBJ2-3 and V is TRBV5-8; D is possibly TRBD2 (5 bases). V dropped 0 bases and J dropped 0 bases, with 8 bases sitting between them. Looked up from germline, CDR1 is SGHTS and CDR2 is YDEGEE. The CDR3 sequence is 15 residues long. CDR3 sequence (DNA): TGTGCCAGCAGCTTGGTCACGGGGAGCACAGATACGCAGTATTTT. It specifies CASSLVTGSTDTQYF. The whole variable domain, filled in from reference TRBV5-8 and TRBJ2-3, reads EAGVTQSPTHLIKTRGQQATLRCSPISGHTSVYWYQQALGLGLQFLLWYDEGEERNRGNFPPRFSGRQFPNYSSELNVNALELEDSALYLCASSLVTGSTDTQYFGPGTRLTVL.